These T cell receptor beta chains were read from a single sample in a study of blood T cell repertoires in COVID-19. Some clones are missing from TCRdb's copy, which holds only in-frame ones; the method was immunoSEQ multiplex PCR. The repertoire consists of roughly 310,000 clones, with around nine tenths occurring once and the leading ten covering approximately 9.8%. Source material: PBMCs or T cells enriched from blood (not recorded which). The receptors come from a woman between 40 and 55 years old who had recovered from COVID-19. Each CDR3 is given with its conserved first and last residue. A D gene is named only where the DNA matches it firmly. The listing skips clone size in some rows; elsewhere it reads once, few, many or a size class.

v_call	d_call	j_call	cdr3_length	clone_size	cdr3_nt	cdr3_aa
TRBV11-2	NA	TRBJ2-7	14	once	TGTGCCAGCACCAAACTAGGGGGCTCCTACGAGCAGTACTTC	CASTKLGGSYEQYF
TRBV19	TRBD1	TRBJ1-5	13	NA	TGTGCCAGTAGTACAGGAGCAGGGGGGCCCCAGCATTTT	CASSTGAGGPQHF
TRBV27	TRBD1	TRBJ2-1	14	NA	TGTGCCAGCAGCCTGGACAGGGACCACAATGAGCAGTTCTTC	CASSLDRDHNEQFF
TRBV6-2/TRBV6-3	NA	TRBJ2-5	14	NA	TGTGCCAGCAGTTACCTACAGGGAAGAGAGACCCAGTACTTC	CASSYLQGRETQYF
TRBV7-6	NA	TRBJ2-5	15	NA	TGTGCCAGCAGCTTTTTCCCCGAGAACGGGGAGACCCAGTACTTC	CASSFFPENGETQYF
TRBV7-9	TRBD1	TRBJ1-2	17	NA	TGTGCCAGCACTCCCATTACAGGGGGCTCCCTCGACTATGGCTACACCTTC	CASTPITGGSLDYGYTF
TRBV5-1	NA	TRBJ2-2	13	NA	TGCGCCAGCAGCTTATTAAGTAGCGGGGAGCTGTTTTTT	CASSLLSSGELFF
TRBV6-2/TRBV6-3	NA	TRBJ1-1	16	NA	TGTGCCAGCAGTTACGGATTGAGGAGAGGGGGTGGGAAAGCTTTCTTT	CASSYGLRRGGGKAFF
TRBV28	NA	TRBJ2-7	15	NA	TGTGCCAGCACCCTGGGGGGGGCCCCAGGGGACGAGCAGTACTTC	CASTLGGAPGDEQYF
TRBV6-2/TRBV6-3	NA	TRBJ2-7	12	NA	TGTGCCAGCAGTTTAACCACTTACGAGCAGTACTTC	CASSLTTYEQYF
TRBV29-1	TRBD1	TRBJ2-7	13	NA	TGCAGCGTCCGGACAGGGGGCTCCTACGAGCAGTACTTC	CSVRTGGSYEQYF
TRBV5-1	TRBD2	TRBJ2-5	14	NA	TGCGCCAGCCAGCGGGGGCCATCACAAGAGACCCAGTACTTC	CASQRGPSQETQYF
TRBV24-1	NA	TRBJ2-7	13	NA	TGTGCCACCAGTGATTCGGGTTTGAGCGAGCAGTACTTC	CATSDSGLSEQYF
TRBV18	NA	TRBJ2-5	11	NA	TGTGCCAGCTCCCTAGAAGAGACCCAGTACTTC	CASSLEETQYF
TRBV19	TRBD1	TRBJ2-1	14	once	TGTGCCAGTAGTTTAGGACAGGCGATCTCTGAGCAGTTCTTC	CASSLGQAISEQFF
TRBV7-2	NA	TRBJ1-1	13	NA	TGTGCCAGCAAAAAAATGGGGGCGACTGAAGCTTTCTTT	CASKKMGATEAFF
TRBV9	NA	TRBJ1-1	15	NA	TGTGCCAGCAGCGTAGAGTCAGGAATGGTCACTGAAGCTTTCTTT	CASSVESGMVTEAFF
TRBV19	TRBD2	TRBJ2-1	15	NA	TGTGCCAGTAGTAGCGGGAGGGCCGGGTACAATGAGCAGTTCTTC	CASSSGRAGYNEQFF
TRBV5-6	NA	TRBJ2-5	14	NA	TGTGCCAGCAGCTTGACAGGGATCCAAGAGACCCAGTACTTC	CASSLTGIQETQYF
TRBV14	NA	TRBJ1-1	13	NA	TGTGCCAGCAGCCAAGAGACCAACAGGGTGGCTTTCTTT	CASSQETNRVAFF
TRBV20-1	TRBD1	TRBJ2-7	11	NA	TGCAGTGCAACTGACAGGGCAGAGCAGTACTTC	CSATDRAEQYF
TRBV7-2	NA	TRBJ1-4	16	NA	TGTGCCAGCAGCTTAGGTAGCAGCAACGATTTTGAAAAACTGTTTTTT	CASSLGSSNDFEKLFF
TRBV6-5	TRBD1	TRBJ1-2	15	once	TGTGCCAGCAGTTACGCCCGACAGGGGAGAGATGGCTACACCTTC	CASSYARQGRDGYTF
TRBV30	NA	TRBJ1-1	14	NA	TGTGCCTGGAGTGTAGCGGGCCCGAACACTGAAGCTTTCTTT	CAWSVAGPNTEAFF
TRBV11-2	NA	TRBJ2-1	14	NA	TGTGCCAGCAGCTTAGAAATTGGGGACACTAAGCAGTTCTTC	CASSLEIGDTKQFF
TRBV7-2	NA	TRBJ1-3	16	NA	TGTGCCAGCAGCTTAGTGATCGGGAGCTCTGGAAACACCATATATTTT	CASSLVIGSSGNTIYF
TRBV19	TRBD1	TRBJ2-1	15	few	TGTGCCAGTAGACCCGGGACAGACTTCTACAATGAGCAGTTCTTC	CASRPGTDFYNEQFF
TRBV5-1	TRBD1	TRBJ1-2	13	NA	TGCGCCAGCAGCTTCGGGACAGACTATGGCTACACCTTC	CASSFGTDYGYTF
TRBV2	TRBD2	TRBJ2-1	17	NA	TGTGCCAGCAGTGAAGCTCTAACTAGCGGGGTGTACAATGAGCAGTTCTTC	CASSEALTSGVYNEQFF
TRBV5-4	TRBD1	TRBJ1-4	16	NA	TGTGCCAGCAGCTGGACTCCCGGGACAGGGAATGAAAAACTGTTTTTT	CASSWTPGTGNEKLFF
TRBV9	TRBD2	TRBJ2-1	14	NA	TGTGCCAGCAGTAGCGGGAGTTCCTACAATGAGCAGTTCTTC	CASSSGSSYNEQFF
TRBV19	NA	TRBJ1-6	9	few	TGTGCCAGTAGTTGGGGCGGTTCCTTT	CASSWGGSF
TRBV9	TRBD1	TRBJ1-6	14	NA	TGTGCCAGCAGTCTACAGGGGGTGGATTCACCCCTCCACTTT	CASSLQGVDSPLHF
TRBV7-9	NA	TRBJ2-1	16	NA	TGTGCCAGCAGGGCGGAGGTGGGGGCAGGGGTCGATGAGCAGTTCTTC	CASRAEVGAGVDEQFF
TRBV11-2	NA	TRBJ2-3	13	NA	TGTGCCAGCAGCTTCCGGGGCACAGATACGCAGTATTTT	CASSFRGTDTQYF
TRBV4-1	TRBD2	TRBJ2-1	17	NA	TGCGCCAGCAGCCAAGTAGGTAGCGGGGGAAGCGGAAATGAGCAGTTCTTC	CASSQVGSGGSGNEQFF
TRBV6-5	NA	TRBJ1-2	16	NA	TGTGCCAGCAGTTACCTCACCTCGGACAGACTCTATGGCTACACCTTC	CASSYLTSDRLYGYTF
TRBV15	TRBD1	TRBJ2-1	15	NA	TGTGCCACCAGCAGAGATACAGGGGGTAGCAATGAGCAGTTCTTC	CATSRDTGGSNEQFF
TRBV7-2	TRBD2	TRBJ2-5	14	NA	TGTGCCAGCAGCTTAGTGTCTAGCGGAGAGACCCAGTACTTC	CASSLVSSGETQYF
TRBV7-9	NA	TRBJ2-1	13	NA	TGTGCCAGCAGCTTACGTCAGAACAATGAGCAGTTCTTC	CASSLRQNNEQFF
TRBV5-1	TRBD2	TRBJ2-7	13	NA	TGCGCCAGCAGCTGGGAGGGAACCTACGAGCAGTACTTC	CASSWEGTYEQYF
TRBV28	TRBD1	TRBJ1-1	16	medium-sized	TGTGCCAGCAGTTTAACGGACAGGGTGGGTTTGGGTGAAGCTTTCTTT	CASSLTDRVGLGEAFF
TRBV9	NA	TRBJ1-6	14	NA	TGTGCCAGCAGCGTAGAAAAGGGGAATTCACCCCTCCACTTT	CASSVEKGNSPLHF
TRBV18	NA	TRBJ2-4	15	NA	TGTGCCAGCTCACTAGGAACAGGGACCCAAAACATTCAGTACTTC	CASSLGTGTQNIQYF
TRBV18	TRBD1	TRBJ1-4	18	NA	TGTGCCAGCTCACCGGGACAGGGAACTACCACAACTAATGAAAAACTGTTTTTT	CASSPGQGTTTTNEKLFF
TRBV7-2	NA	TRBJ2-7	16	NA	TGTGCCAGCAGCCCCGGGGGGCAGGGCGTTCTCTACGAGCAGTACTTC	CASSPGGQGVLYEQYF
TRBV29-1	TRBD1	TRBJ2-7	13	NA	TGCAGCGTACCGGGACAGGGCTCCTACGAGCAGTACTTC	CSVPGQGSYEQYF
TRBV25-1	NA	TRBJ1-3	14	once	TGTGCCAGCAGCGCCTACCCCTCTGGAAACACCATATATTTT	CASSAYPSGNTIYF
TRBV25-1	NA	TRBJ2-5	15	NA	TGTGCCAGCAGTATAGCCCGGGGGAACCAAGAGACCCAGTACTTC	CASSIARGNQETQYF
TRBV11-1	TRBD1	TRBJ2-1	15	NA	TGTGCCAGCAGCTTTACAGGGGACTCCTACAATGAGCAGTTCTTC	CASSFTGDSYNEQFF
TRBV19	NA	TRBJ2-5	15	NA	TGTGCCAGTAGTATCCCCGGAGAGGGGAGGGAGACCCAGTACTTC	CASSIPGEGRETQYF
TRBV5-1	NA	TRBJ2-7	15	NA	TGCGCCAGCAGCTCAAACTCCGGACTATTCTACGAGCAGTACTTC	CASSSNSGLFYEQYF